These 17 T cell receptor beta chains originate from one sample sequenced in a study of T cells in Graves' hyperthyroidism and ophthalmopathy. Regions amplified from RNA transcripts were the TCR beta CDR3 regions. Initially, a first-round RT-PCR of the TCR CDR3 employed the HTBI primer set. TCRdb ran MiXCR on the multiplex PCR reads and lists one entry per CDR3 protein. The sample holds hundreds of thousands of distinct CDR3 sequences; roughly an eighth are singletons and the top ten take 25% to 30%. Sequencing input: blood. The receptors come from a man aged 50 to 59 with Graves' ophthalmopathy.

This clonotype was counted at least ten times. Here the CDR3 reads CASSLAGDPSEQFF. The CDR3 DNA reads as TGTGCCAGCAGTCTAGCGGGAGACCCGAGTGAGCAGTTCTTC. The V call is TRBV28, the J call TRBJ2-1, with TRBD2 identical over 10 bases. Per the germline V gene, CDR1 is MDHEN and CDR2 is SYDVKM. V lost 5 bases, J lost 9 bases, and 7 bases stayed unmatched. There are 14 residues in the CDR3.

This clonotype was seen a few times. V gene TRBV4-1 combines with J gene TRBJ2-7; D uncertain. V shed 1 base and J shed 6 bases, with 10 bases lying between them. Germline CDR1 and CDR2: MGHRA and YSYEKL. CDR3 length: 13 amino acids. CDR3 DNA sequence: TGCGCCAGCAGCCAAGTAACGGCTCCCGAGCAGTACTTC. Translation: CASSQVTAPEQYF.

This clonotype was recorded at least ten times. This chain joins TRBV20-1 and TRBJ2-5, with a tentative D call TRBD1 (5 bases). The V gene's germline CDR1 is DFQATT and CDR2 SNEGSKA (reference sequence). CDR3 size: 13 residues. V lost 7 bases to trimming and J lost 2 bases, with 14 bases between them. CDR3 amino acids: CSVSDIPQETQYF. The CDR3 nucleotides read TGCAGTGTTTCGGACATCCCACAAGAGACCCAGTACTTC.

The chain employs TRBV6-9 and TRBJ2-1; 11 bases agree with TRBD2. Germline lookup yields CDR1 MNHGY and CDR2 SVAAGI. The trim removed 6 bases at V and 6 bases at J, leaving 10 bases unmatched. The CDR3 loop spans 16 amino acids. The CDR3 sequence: CASSKSPGLAVNEQFF. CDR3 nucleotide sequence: TGTGCCAGCAGCAAATCCCCGGGACTAGCGGTCAATGAGCAGTTCTTC.

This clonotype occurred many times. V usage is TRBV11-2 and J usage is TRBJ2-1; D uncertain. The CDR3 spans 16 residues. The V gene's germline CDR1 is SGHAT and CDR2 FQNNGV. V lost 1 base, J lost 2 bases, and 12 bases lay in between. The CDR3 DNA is TGTGCCAGCAGCTTAGTTTCGGAGAGGACCTACAATGAGCAGTTCTTC. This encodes CASSLVSERTYNEQFF.

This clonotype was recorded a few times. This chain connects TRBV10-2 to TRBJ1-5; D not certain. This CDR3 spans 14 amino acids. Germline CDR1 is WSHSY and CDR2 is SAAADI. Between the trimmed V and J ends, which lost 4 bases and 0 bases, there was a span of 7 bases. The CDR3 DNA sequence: TGCGCCAGCAGTGTGGACTATAGCAATCAGCCCCAGCATTTT. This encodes CASSVDYSNQPQHF.

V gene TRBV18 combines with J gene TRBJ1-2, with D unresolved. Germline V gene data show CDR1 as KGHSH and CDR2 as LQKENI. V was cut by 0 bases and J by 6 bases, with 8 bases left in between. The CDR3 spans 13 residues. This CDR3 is CASSPPSQNGYTF. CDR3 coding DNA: TGTGCCAGCTCACCACCTTCCCAGAATGGCTACACCTTC.

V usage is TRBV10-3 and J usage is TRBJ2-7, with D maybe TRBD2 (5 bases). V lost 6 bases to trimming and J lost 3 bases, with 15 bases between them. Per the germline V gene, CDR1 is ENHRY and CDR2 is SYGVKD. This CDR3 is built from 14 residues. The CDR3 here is CAIRGDNTNYEQYF. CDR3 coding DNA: TGTGCCATCAGGGGAGATAATACCAACTACGAGCAGTACTTC.

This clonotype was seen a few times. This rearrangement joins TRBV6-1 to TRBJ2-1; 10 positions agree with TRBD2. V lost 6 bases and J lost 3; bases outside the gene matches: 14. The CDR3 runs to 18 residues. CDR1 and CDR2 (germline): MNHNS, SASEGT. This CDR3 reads CASSAGTSAIPVYNEQFF. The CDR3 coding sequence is TGTGCCAGCAGCGCGGGGACTAGCGCTATTCCAGTCTACAATGAGCAGTTCTTC.

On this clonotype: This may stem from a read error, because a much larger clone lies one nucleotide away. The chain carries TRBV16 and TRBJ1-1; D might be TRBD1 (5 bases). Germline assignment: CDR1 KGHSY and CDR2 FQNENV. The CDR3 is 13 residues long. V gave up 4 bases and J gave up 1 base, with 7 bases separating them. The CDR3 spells CASSLQANTEAFF. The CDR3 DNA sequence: TGTGCCAGCAGCCTACAGGCGAACACTGAAGCTTTCTTT.

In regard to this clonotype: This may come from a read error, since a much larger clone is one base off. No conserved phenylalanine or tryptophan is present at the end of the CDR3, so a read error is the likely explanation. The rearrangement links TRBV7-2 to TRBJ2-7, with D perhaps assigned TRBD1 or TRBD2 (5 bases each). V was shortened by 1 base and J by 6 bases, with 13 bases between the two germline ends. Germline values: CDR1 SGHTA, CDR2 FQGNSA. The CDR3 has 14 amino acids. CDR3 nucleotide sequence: TGTGCCAGCAGCTTAGTCGCAGGGACGCGCGAGCAGTACCTC. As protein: CASSLVAGTREQYL.

CDR3 sequence: CASSIKGLNTEAFF. The DNA for the CDR3 is TGTGCCAGTAGTATTAAGGGCCTGAACACTGAAGCTTTCTTT. The V call is TRBV19, the J call TRBJ1-1; D is unclear. This CDR3 is 14 amino acids long. CDR1 is LNHDA, CDR2 SQIVND, per germline (reference sequence). With 3 bases removed from V and 0 bases from J, the gap between germline ends came to 8 bases.

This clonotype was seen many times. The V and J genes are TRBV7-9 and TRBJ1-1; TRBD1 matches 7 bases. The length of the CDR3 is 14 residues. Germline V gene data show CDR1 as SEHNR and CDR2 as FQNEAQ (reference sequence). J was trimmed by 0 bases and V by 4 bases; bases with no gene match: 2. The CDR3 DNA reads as TGTGCCAGCAGCTCGACAGGGATGAACACTGAAGCTTTCTTT. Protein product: CASSSTGMNTEAFF.

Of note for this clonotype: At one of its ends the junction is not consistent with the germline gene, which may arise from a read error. In nucleotides, the CDR3 is TGCGGTGCTAGAGATCCGCGACTAGAGGGACCAAACAATGAGCAGTTCTTC. This gives the protein CGARDPRLEGPNNEQFF. The rearrangement uses TRBV20-1 and TRBJ2-1; D possibly corresponds to TRBD2 (6 bases). The CDR3 contains 17 residues. CDR1 is DFQATT, CDR2 SNEGSKA, per germline (reference sequence).

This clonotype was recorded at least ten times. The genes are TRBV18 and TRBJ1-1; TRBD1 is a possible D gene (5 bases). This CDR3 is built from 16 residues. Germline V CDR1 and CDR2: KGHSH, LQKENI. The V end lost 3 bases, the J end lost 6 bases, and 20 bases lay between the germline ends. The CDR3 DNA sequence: TGTGCCAGCTCACCTATCGCCACCAGGTCGGGGGCTGAAGCTTTCTTT. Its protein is CASSPIATRSGAEAFF.

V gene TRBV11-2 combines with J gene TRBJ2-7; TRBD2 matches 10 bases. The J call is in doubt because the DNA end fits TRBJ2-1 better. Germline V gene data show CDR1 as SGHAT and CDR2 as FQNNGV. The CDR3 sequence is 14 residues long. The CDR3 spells CASRGLAQTYEQFF. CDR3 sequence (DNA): TGTGCCAGCAGGGGACTAGCGCAAACCTACGAGCAGTTCTTC.

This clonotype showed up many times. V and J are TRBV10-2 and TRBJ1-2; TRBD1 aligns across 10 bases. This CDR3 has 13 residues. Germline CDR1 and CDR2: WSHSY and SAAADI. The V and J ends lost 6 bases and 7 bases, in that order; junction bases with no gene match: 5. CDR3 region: CASSRDRGSGYTF. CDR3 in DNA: TGCGCCAGCAGCCGGGACAGGGGCTCTGGCTACACCTTC.